What follows are 11 T cell receptor beta chains derived from one specimen sequenced in a study of blood T cells in healthy people across ages. Using a J-beta primer mix together with a sample-barcoded 5' primer, a second PCR was run for roughly 6 to 12 cycles. In TCRdb, the 5' RACE reads were re-called with MiXCR into one record per CDR3 protein. This sample has 650,000 to 950,000 distinct CDR3 sequences, with around 45% found just once. Sequenced sample: blood. The receptors here all came from a man aged 55 to 69 in good health.

The chain uses TRBV2 and TRBJ2-7; possible D gene TRBD2, 6 bases. Trimming pared 10 bases from V and 1 base from J, leaving 17 bases between. This CDR3 is 14 amino acids long. Germline assignment: CDR1 SNHLY and CDR2 FYNNEI. The CDR3 reads CATTEGLNSYEQYF. Written as DNA, the CDR3 is TGTGCCACCACGGAGGGATTGAATTCCTACGAGCAGTACTTC.

The chain uses TRBV27 and TRBJ1-4; possible D gene TRBD1, 5 bases. CDR1 and CDR2 (germline): MNHEY, SMNVEV (reference sequence). The V gene lost 4 bases and the J gene lost 7 bases, with 10 bases spanning the gap. The CDR3 loop spans 13 amino acids. The CDR3 DNA sequence: TGTGCCAGCAGTTGGAGAGGGGTTGAAAAACTGTTTTTT. It translates to CASSWRGVEKLFF.

The V and J genes are TRBV5-6 and TRBJ2-4; D is uncertain. The CDR3 spans 13 residues. The germline V gene encodes CDR1 SGHDT and CDR2 YYEEEE. Between the trimmed V and J ends, which lost 4 bases and 5 bases, there was a span of 10 bases. The CDR3, as DNA: TGTGCCAGCAGCCCCGGACCCGAAAACATTCAGTACTTC. Its translation is CASSPGPENIQYF.

The chain is built from TRBV7-2 and TRBJ2-3; D assignment may be TRBD1 or TRBD2 (5 bases each). CDR3 length: 13 amino acids. Deletions cut 4 bases from V and 10 bases from J, with 15 bases between. The germline CDR1 and CDR2 sequences are SGHTA and FQGNSA. The CDR3 reads CASSSPPGASQYF. CDR3 DNA: TGTGCCAGCAGCTCCCCTCCCGGGGCGTCGCAGTATTTT.

This clonotype was counted a few times. The chain combines TRBV7-3 with TRBJ2-5; D is possibly TRBD1 or TRBD2 (5 bases each). Germline CDR1 is SGHTA and CDR2 is FQGTGA. V gave up 5 bases and J gave up 5 bases, with 18 bases separating them. This CDR3 comprises 15 residues. CDR3 sequence reads: CASSVGPSEMETQYF. The CDR3 region has the DNA TGTGCCAGCAGCGTGGGACCGTCTGAGATGGAGACCCAGTACTTC.

A word on this clonotype: One end of the junction does not line up with germline, which may come from a read error. The rearrangement joins TRBV2 to TRBJ2-2; possibly TRBD2 for D (7 bases). The CDR3 runs 16 residues. Germline assignment: CDR1 SNHLY and CDR2 FYNNEI. Written as DNA, the CDR3 is TGTGCCGGCAGTGAATTGGGGGGGGGCCGTCCCGGGGAGCTGTTTTTT. Its translation is CAGSELGGGRPGELFF.

V usage is TRBV6-2 or TRBV6-3 and J usage is TRBJ2-4; the D gene is possibly TRBD1 (6 bases). Germline assignment: CDR1 MNHEY and CDR2 SVGEGT. This CDR3 is 14 amino acids long. V was cut by 0 bases and J by 9 bases, with 12 bases left in between. The CDR3 loop reads CASSYSGQGPIQYF. DNA of the CDR3: TGTGCCAGCAGTTACTCGGGGCAGGGGCCCATTCAGTACTTC.

This chain uses TRBV28 with TRBJ1-2; D unclear. The ends were cut back, 6 bases at V and 4 bases at J, with 12 bases in the middle. Germline V CDR1 and CDR2: MDHEN, SYDVKM. There are 13 residues in the CDR3. CDR3 sequence (DNA): TGTGCCAGCAGGGGGAGGGAGGCCTATGGCTACACCTTC. Its protein is CASRGREAYGYTF.

The count of this clonotype is one. One end of the junction varies from germline; a read error may be responsible. The CDR3 nucleotides are TGTGCCAGCAGCTTATTTAGTTCCACAGAGACGCAGTATTTT. Its translation: CASSLFSSTETQYF. The genes are TRBV11-2 and TRBJ2-3, with D unresolved. From germline, CDR1 is SGHAT and CDR2 FQNNGV. This CDR3 contains 14 residues.

This clonotype has a handful of counts. CDR3: CSAISGGAYQETQYF. In DNA, the CDR3 is TGCAGTGCTATTAGCGGGGGGGCGTACCAAGAGACCCAGTACTTC. The chain links TRBV20-1 to TRBJ2-5; 11 nucleotides agree with TRBD2. The CDR3 runs 15 residues. Germline V lookup: CDR1 DFQATT, CDR2 SNEGSKA (reference sequence). V trimming: 4 bases; J trimming: 0 bases; junction bases outside the gene matches: 4.

This clonotype was seen more than once but under ten times. This chain joins TRBV20-1 and TRBJ2-7; possible D gene TRBD1, 6 bases. The germline CDR1 and CDR2 sequences are DFQATT and SNEGSKA (reference sequence). V lost 0 bases and J lost 4, with 19 bases in between. The CDR3 length is 16 residues. CDR3 in amino acids: CSARDLRGRAPYEQYF. CDR3 DNA sequence: TGCAGTGCTAGAGATCTCAGGGGCCGGGCCCCTTACGAGCAGTACTTC.